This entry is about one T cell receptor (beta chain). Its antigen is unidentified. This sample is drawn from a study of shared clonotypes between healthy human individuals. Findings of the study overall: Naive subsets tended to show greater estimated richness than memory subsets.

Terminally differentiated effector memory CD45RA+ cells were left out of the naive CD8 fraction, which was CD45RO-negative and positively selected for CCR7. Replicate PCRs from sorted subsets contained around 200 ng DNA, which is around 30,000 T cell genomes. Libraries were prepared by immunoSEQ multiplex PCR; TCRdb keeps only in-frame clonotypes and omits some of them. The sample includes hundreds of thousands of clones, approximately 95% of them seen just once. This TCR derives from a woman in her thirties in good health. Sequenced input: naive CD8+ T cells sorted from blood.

CDR3 loop: CAWSVPWTGYNEQFF. In nucleotides, the CDR3 is TGTGCCTGGAGTGTACCCTGGACTGGGTACAATGAGCAGTTCTTC. This chain uses TRBV30 with TRBJ2-1; weak D call: TRBD2 (5 bases). Germline loops: CDR1 GTSNPN, CDR2 SVGIG (reference sequence). This CDR3 has 15 amino acids. The V end lost 0 bases, the J end lost 4 bases, and 13 bases lay between the germline ends. The entire variable domain, with the rest obtained from reference TRBV30 and TRBJ2-1, is as follows: SQTIHQWPATLVQPVGSPLSLECTVEGTSNPNLYWYRQAAGRGLQLLFYSVGIGQISSEVPQNLSASRPQDRQFILSSKKLLLSDSGFYLCAWSVPWTGYNEQFFGPGTRLTVL.